The 13 T cell receptor beta chains given below trace back to one sample, sequenced in a study of blood T cell repertoires in COVID-19. Assay: immunoSEQ multiplex PCR; the TCRdb copy retains only in-frame clones and omits some. The data hold over 150,000 clones, with more than 80% observed a single time. Sequencing was performed on PBMCs or T cells enriched from blood (not recorded which). The receptors were sampled from a man aged 40-55 years who had recovered from COVID-19.

This chain joins TRBV29-1 and TRBJ1-2; D not resolved. The CDR3 covers 9 residues. CDR1 SQVTM and CDR2 ANQGSEA come from the germline V gene. With 4 bases removed from V and 8 bases from J, the gap between germline ends came to 5 bases. CDR3: CSVGAGYTF. DNA of the CDR3: TGCAGCGTTGGGGCAGGCTACACCTTC.

The chain couples TRBV27 to TRBJ2-1, with TRBD2 matching over 10 bases. Germline V lookup: CDR1 MNHEY, CDR2 SMNVEV (reference sequence). The CDR3 is made up of 14 amino acids. Trimming at V came to 4 bases and at J to 6 bases, leaving 3 bases not matched to a gene. CDR3 sequence (DNA): TGTGCCAGCAGTTCTAGGACTAGCGGCAATGAGCAGTTCTTC. Translated: CASSSRTSGNEQFF.

Worth noting for this clone: Other DNA sequences in the sample encode the same CDR3. The V call is TRBV18, the J call TRBJ1-6; 9 bases match TRBD1. The CDR3 sequence is 14 residues long. Germline lookup yields CDR1 KGHSH and CDR2 LQKENI. J gave up 7 bases and V 3 bases, and 1 base lay outside the gene matches. The CDR3 nucleotides are TGTGCCAGCTCACCCGGGACAGGGAATTCACCCCTCCACTTT. This translates into CASSPGTGNSPLHF.

The rearrangement uses TRBV10-1 and TRBJ2-1, with 10 bases identical to TRBD2. Germline V gene sequence: CDR1 WNHNN, CDR2 SYGVQD (reference sequence). Trimming took 4 bases from V and 7 from J; bases not matched to a gene: 7. The CDR3 sequence is 15 residues long. Written as DNA, the CDR3 is TGCGCCAGCAGTGGTCAGCGGGGGGGCCTAAATGAGCAGTTCTTC. Translated, it gives CASSGQRGGLNEQFF.

This clone was recorded only once. This chain uses TRBV28 with TRBJ2-4; D may be TRBD1 (5 bases). V was cut by 7 bases and J by 2 bases, with 15 bases left in between. Germline loops: CDR1 MDHEN, CDR2 SYDVKM. CDR3 length: 15 amino acids. CDR3 region: CASTPAQGSKNIQYF. The CDR3 DNA sequence: TGTGCCAGCACCCCGGCCCAGGGATCCAAAAACATTCAGTACTTC. The variable domain in full, with the rest retrieved from reference TRBV28 and TRBJ2-4, is DVKVTQSSRYLVKRTGEKVFLECVQDMDHENMFWYRQDPGLGLRLIYFSYDVKMKEKGDIPEGYSVSREKKERFSLILESASTNQTSMYLCASTPAQGSKNIQYFGAGTRLSVL.

V is TRBV7-9 and J is TRBJ2-7; a possible D gene is TRBD1 (6 bases). The CDR3 length is 14 residues. Between the trimmed V and J ends, which lost 4 bases and 6 bases, there was a span of 16 bases. The V gene's germline CDR1 is SEHNR and CDR2 FQNEAQ (reference sequence). As DNA, the CDR3 is TGTGCCAGCAGCTCCAGCGGACAGATGGCCGAGCAGTACTTC. This gives the protein CASSSSGQMAEQYF.

The chain employs TRBV19 and TRBJ1-5; D might be TRBD1 (5 bases). CDR3 size: 15 residues. Germline lookup yields CDR1 LNHDA and CDR2 SQIVND (reference sequence). The V end lost 10 bases, the J end lost 2 bases, and 18 bases lay between the germline ends. CDR3 sequence: CATQGAGRGNQPQHF. The CDR3 coding sequence is TGTGCCACCCAAGGGGCCGGGAGGGGCAATCAGCCCCAGCATTTT.

The gene calls are TRBV5-4 and TRBJ1-6; a weak D match, TRBD1 (5 bases). Germline CDR1 is SGHNT and CDR2 is YYREEE (reference sequence). V shed 4 bases and J shed 6 bases, with 11 bases lying between them. The CDR3 totals 14 residues. CDR3 in amino acids: CASSQGGGNSPLHF. The CDR3 nucleotides are TGTGCCAGCAGCCAGGGAGGTGGTAATTCACCCCTCCACTTT.

CDR3 sequence reads: CASSLRTSAVSSYEQYF. CDR3 DNA: TGCGCCAGCAGCCTACGGACTAGCGCGGTATCCTCCTACGAGCAGTACTTC. The chain is built from TRBV5-1 and TRBJ2-7, with 9 positions matching TRBD2. With V trimmed by 4 bases and J by 0 bases, 11 bases remained unmatched. Germline values: CDR1 SGHRS, CDR2 YFSETQ. The CDR3 spans 17 residues. The full variable domain, its missing parts supplied by reference TRBV5-1 and TRBJ2-7, is KAGVTQTPRYLIKTRGQQVTLSCSPISGHRSVSWYQQTPGQGLQFLFEYFSETQRNKGNFPGRFSGRQFSNSRSEMNVSTLELGDSALYLCASSLRTSAVSSYEQYFGPGTRLTVT.

The rearrangement uses TRBV15 and TRBJ1-3; 9 nucleotides align to TRBD1. V shed 0 bases and J 1 base; nucleotides not matched to a gene: 7. From germline, CDR1 is LNHNV and CDR2 YYDKDF (reference sequence). This CDR3 has 18 residues. The CDR3 coding sequence is TGTGCCACCAGCAGAGATCCGACAGGGGGTAGGTCTGGAAACACCATATATTTT. Its protein is CATSRDPTGGRSGNTIYF.

CDR3 sequence (DNA): TGTGCCAGCAGCCAGGGCCGGACTTCCTACGAGCAGTACTTC. Protein sequence: CASSQGRTSYEQYF. The chain couples TRBV3-1 (or the pseudogene TRBV3-2) to TRBJ2-7; weak D call: TRBD2 (5 bases). Germline V CDR1 and CDR2: LGHDT, YNNKEL (reference sequence). The CDR3 loop spans 14 amino acids. V was pared by 3 bases and J by 1 base, with 10 bases between.

DNA for the CDR3: TGTGCCAGCAGTTTGAGGGCTCACTCCTCTGAGCAGTACTTC. Translation: CASSLRAHSSEQYF. The chain joins TRBV27 to TRBJ2-7; weak D call: TRBD2 (5 bases). Germline V CDR1 and CDR2: MNHEY, SMNVEV (reference sequence). Trimming removed 3 bases at V and 7 bases at J, with 16 bases between. The CDR3 sequence is 14 residues long.

Concerning this clone itself: The same CDR3 can be traced to other DNA sequences in this sample. The chain recombines TRBV20-1 with TRBJ2-1, with D possibly TRBD1 on 5 matching bases. V lost 5 bases and J lost 6, with 8 bases in between. The germline gives CDR1 DFQATT, CDR2 SNEGSKA (reference sequence). CDR3 length: 11 amino acids. The CDR3 region has the DNA TGCAGTGCTCGAAGGGGCAATGAGCAGTTCTTC. Encoded protein: CSARRGNEQFF.